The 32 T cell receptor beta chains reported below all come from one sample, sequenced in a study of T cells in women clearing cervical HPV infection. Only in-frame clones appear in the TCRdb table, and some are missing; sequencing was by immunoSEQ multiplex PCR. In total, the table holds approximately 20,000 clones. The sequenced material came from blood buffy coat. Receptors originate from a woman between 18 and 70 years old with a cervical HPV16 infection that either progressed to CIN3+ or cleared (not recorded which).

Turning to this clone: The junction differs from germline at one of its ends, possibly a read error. The DNA read from the CDR3 is TGCGCCAGCAGTTATACAGGGGGATGGAGTGAAAAA. This translates into CASSYTGGWSEK. The whole CDR3 reads CASSYTGGWSEKLFF. This sequence joins TRBV4-2 and TRBJ1-4; 8 bases match TRBD1. Read sequence stops 3 residues before the CDR3 end, and the germline J gene provides the missing end. Per germline, CDR1 LGHNA and CDR2 YNFKEQ. The CDR3 has 15 residues.

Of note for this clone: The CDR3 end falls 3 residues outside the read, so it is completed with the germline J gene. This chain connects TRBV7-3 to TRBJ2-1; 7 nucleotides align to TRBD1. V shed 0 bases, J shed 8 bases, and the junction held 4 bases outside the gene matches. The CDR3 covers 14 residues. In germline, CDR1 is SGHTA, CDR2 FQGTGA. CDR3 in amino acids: CASSLTGDRDEQFF. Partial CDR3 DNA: TGTGCCAGCAGCTTAACTGGAGACAGGGATGAG.

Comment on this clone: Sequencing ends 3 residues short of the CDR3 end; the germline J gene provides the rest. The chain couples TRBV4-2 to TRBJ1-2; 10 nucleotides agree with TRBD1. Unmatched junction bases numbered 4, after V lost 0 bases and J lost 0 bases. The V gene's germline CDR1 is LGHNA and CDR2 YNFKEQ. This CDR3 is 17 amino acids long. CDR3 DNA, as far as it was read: TGTGCCAGCAGCCAAGATACGGGGACAGGGGCTAACTATGGC. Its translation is CASSQDTGTGANYG. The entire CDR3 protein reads CASSQDTGTGANYGYTF.

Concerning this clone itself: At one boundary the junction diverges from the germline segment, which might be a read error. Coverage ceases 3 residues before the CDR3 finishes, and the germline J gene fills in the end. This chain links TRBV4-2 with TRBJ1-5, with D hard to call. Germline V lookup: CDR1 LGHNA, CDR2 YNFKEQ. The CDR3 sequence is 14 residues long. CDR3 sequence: CASSQGRSNQPQHF. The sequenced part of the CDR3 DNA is TGCGCCAGCAGCCAAGGCCGGAGCAATCAGCCC.

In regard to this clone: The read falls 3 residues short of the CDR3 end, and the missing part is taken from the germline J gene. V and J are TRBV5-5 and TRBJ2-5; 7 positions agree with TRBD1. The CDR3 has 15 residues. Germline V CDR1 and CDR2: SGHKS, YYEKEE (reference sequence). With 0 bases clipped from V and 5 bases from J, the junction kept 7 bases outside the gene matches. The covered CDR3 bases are TGTGCCAGCAGCTTGGAGGGACAGTCCGCGGAGACC. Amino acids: CASSLEGQSAET. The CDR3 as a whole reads CASSLEGQSAETQYF.

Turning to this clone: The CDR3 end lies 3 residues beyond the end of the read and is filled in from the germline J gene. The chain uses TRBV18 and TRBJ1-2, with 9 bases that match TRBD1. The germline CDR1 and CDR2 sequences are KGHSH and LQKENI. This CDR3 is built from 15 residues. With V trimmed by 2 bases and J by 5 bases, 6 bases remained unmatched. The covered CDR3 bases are TGTGCCAGCTCACCAGAGGACAGGGGAAGTTATGGC. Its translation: CASSPEDRGSYG. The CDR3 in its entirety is CASSPEDRGSYGYTF.

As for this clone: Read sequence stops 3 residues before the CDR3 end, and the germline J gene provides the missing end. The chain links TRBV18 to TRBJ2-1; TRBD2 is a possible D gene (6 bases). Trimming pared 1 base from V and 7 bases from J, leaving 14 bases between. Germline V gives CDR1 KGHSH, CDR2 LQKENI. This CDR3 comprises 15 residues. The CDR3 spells CASSPQPGLSNEQFF. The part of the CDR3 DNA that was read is TGTGCCAGCTCACCACAACCGGGACTTTCGAATGAG.

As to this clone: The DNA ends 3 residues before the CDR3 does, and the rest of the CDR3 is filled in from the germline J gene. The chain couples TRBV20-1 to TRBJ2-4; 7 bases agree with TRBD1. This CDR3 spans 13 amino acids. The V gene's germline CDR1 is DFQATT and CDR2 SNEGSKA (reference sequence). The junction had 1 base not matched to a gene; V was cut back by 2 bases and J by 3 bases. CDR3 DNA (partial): TGCAGTGCTAGAACAGGGGACAAAAACATT. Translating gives CSARTGDKNI. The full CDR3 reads CSARTGDKNIQYF.

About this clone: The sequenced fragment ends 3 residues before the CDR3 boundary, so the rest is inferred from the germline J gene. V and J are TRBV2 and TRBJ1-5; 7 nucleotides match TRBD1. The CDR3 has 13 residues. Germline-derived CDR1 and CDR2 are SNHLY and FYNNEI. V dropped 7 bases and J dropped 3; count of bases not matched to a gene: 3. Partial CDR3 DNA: TGTGCCAGCATGAGGGGGCACAATCAGCCC. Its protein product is CASMRGHNQP. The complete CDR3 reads CASMRGHNQPQHF.

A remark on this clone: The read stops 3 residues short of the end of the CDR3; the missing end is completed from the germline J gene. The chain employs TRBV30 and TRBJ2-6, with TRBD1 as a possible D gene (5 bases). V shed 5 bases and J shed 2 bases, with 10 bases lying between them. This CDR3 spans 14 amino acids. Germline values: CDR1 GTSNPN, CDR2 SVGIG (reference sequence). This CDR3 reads CAWETGPGANVLTF. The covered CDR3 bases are TGTGCCTGGGAAACAGGACCTGGGGCCAACGTC.

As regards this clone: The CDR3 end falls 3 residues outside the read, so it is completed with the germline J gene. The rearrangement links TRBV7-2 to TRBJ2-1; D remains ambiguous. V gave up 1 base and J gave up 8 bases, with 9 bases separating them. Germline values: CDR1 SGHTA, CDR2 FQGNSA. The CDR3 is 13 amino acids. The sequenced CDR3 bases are TGTGCCAGCAGCTTAGACTATCGGGATGAG. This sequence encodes CASSLDYRDE. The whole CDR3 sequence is CASSLDYRDEQFF.

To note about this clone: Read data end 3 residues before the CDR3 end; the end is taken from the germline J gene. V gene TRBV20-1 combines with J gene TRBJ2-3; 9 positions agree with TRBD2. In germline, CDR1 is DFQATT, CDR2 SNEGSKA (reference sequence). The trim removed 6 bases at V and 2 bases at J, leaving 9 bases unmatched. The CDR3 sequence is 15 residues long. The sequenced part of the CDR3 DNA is TGCAGTGCAGGGGATAAGCGGGGGGTCACAGATACG. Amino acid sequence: CSAGDKRGVTDT. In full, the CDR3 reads CSAGDKRGVTDTQYF.

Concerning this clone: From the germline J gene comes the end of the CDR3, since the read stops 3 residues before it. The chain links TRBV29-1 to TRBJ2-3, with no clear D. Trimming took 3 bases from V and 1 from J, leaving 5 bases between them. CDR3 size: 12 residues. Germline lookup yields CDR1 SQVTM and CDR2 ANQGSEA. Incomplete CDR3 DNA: TGCAGCGTTGAGCAGGGCACAGATACG. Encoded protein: CSVEQGTDT. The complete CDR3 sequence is CSVEQGTDTQYF.

Incomplete CDR3 DNA: TGTGCCAGTAGTAAAAGCGGCGGAGATGAGACC. Translating it yields CASSKSGGDET. The entire CDR3 is CASSKSGGDETQYF. The chain has TRBV19 and TRBJ2-5, with D possibly being TRBD2 (5 bases). Sequencing ends 3 residues short of the CDR3 end; the germline J gene provides the rest. Trimming shortened V by 4 bases and J by 5 bases, and 14 bases separated the two germline ends. Germline V CDR1 and CDR2: LNHDA, SQIVND (reference sequence). The CDR3 covers 14 residues.

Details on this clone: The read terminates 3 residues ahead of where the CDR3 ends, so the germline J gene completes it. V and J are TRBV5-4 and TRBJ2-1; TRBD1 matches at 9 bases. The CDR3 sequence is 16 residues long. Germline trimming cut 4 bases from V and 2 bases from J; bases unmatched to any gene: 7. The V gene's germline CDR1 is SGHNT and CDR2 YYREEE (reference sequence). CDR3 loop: CASSIPGTGTYNEQFF. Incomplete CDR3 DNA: TGTGCCAGCAGCATCCCAGGGACAGGGACCTACAATGAG.

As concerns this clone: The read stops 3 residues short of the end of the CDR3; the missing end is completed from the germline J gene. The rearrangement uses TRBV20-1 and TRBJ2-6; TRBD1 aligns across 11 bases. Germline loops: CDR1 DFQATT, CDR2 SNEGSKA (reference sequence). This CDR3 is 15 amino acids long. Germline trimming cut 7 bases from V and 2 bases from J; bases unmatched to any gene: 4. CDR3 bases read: TGCAGTGGGACAGGGGGCTTTCCTGGGGCCAACGTC. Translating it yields CSGTGGFPGANV. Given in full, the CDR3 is CSGTGGFPGANVLTF.

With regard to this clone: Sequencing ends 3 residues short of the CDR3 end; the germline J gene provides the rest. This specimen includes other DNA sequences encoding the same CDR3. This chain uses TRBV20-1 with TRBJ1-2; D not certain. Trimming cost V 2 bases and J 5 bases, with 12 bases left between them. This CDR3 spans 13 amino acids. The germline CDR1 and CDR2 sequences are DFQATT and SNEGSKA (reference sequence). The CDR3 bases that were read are TGCAGTGCTAGAAAGGAGGCGGGATATGGC. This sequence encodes CSARKEAGYG. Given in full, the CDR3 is CSARKEAGYGYTF.

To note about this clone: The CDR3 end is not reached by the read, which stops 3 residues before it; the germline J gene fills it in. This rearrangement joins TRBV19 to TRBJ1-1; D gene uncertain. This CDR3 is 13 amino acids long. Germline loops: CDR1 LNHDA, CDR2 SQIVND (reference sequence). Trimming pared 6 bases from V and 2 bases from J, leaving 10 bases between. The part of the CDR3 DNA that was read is TGTGCCAGTAGGCGGTCCTCCAACACTGAA. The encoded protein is CASRRSSNTE. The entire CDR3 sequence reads CASRRSSNTEAFF. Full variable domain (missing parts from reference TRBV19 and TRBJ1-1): DGGITQSPKYLFRKEGQNVTLSCEQNLNHDAMYWYRQDPGQGLRLIYYSQIVNDFQKGDIAEGYSVSREKKESFPLTVTSAQKNPTAFYLCASRRSSNTEAFFGQGTRLTVV.

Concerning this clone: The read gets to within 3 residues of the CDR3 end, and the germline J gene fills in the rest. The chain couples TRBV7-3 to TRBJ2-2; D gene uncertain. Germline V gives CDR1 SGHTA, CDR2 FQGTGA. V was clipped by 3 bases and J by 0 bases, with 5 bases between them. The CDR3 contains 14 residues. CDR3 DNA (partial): TGTGCCAGCAGCTTGACTCCGAACACCGGGGAG. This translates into CASSLTPNTGE. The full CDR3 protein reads CASSLTPNTGELFF.

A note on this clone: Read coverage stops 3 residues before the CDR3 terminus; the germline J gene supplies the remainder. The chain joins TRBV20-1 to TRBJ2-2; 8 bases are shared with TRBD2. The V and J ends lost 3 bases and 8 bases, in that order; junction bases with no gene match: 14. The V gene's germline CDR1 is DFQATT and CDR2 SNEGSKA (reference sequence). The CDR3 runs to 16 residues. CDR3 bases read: TGCAGTGCTAGTCCCCTAGCGGGTCGGCTAGATGGGGAG. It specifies CSASPLAGRLDGE. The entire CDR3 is CSASPLAGRLDGELFF.

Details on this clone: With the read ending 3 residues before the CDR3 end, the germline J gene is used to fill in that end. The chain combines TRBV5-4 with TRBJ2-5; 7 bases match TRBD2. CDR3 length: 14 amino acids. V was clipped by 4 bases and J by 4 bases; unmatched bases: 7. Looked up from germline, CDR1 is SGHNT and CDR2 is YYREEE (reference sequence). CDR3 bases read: TGTGCCAGCAGCCTCCAGGGAGGGCTAGAGACC. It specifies CASSLQGGLET. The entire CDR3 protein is CASSLQGGLETQYF.

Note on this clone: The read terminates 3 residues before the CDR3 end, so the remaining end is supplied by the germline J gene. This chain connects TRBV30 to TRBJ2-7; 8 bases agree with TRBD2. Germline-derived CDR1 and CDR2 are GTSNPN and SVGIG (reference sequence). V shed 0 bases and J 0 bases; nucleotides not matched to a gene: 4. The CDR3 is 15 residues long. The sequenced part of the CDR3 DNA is TGTGCCTGGAGTGTCGGGGGGGCCCCCTCCTACGAG. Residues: CAWSVGGAPSYE. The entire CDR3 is CAWSVGGAPSYEQYF.

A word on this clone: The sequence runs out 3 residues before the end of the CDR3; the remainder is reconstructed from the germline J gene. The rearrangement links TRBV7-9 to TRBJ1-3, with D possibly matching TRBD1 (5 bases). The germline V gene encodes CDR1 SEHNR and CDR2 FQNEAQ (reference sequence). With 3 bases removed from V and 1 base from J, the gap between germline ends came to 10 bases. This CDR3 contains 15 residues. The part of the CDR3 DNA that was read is TGTGCCAGCAGCTTCACTCAGGGATCTGGAAACACC. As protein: CASSFTQGSGNT. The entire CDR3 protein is CASSFTQGSGNTIYF.

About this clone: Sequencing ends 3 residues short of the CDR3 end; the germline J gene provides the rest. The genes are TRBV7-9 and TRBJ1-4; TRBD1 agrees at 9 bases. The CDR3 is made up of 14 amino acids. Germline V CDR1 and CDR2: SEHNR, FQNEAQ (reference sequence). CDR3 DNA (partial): TGTGCCAGCAGCTCCCGGGACAGGGCAAACAAA. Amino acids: CASSSRDRANK. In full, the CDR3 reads CASSSRDRANKLFF. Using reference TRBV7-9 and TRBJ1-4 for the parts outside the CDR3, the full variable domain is DTGVSQNPRHKITKRGQNVTFRCDPISEHNRLYWYRQTLGQGPEFLTYFQNEAQLEKSRLLSDRFSAERPKGSFSTLEIQRTEQGDSAMYLCASSSRDRANKLFFGSGTQLSVL.

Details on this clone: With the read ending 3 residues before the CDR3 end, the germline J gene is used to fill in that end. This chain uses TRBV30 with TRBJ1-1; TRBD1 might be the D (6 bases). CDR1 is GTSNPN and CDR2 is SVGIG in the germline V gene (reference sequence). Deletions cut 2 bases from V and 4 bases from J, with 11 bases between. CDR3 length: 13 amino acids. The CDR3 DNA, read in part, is TGTGCCTGGAGTACAGGGTTAGGCACTGAA. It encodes CAWSTGLGTE. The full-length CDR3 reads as CAWSTGLGTEAFF.

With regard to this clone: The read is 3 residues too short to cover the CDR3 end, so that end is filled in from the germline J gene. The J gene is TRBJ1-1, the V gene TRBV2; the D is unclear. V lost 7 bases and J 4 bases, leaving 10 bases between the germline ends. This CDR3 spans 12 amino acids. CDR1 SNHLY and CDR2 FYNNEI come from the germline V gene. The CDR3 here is CASTVRATEAFF. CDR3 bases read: TGTGCCAGCACCGTGAGGGCCACTGAA.

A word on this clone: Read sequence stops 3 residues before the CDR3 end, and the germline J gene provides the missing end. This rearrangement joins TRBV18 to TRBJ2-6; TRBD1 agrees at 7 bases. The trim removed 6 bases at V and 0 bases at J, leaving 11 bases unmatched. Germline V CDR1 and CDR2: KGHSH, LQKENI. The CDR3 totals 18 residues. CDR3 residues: CASSRLDRSISGANVLTF. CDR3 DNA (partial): TGTGCCAGCTCGCGATTGGACAGGTCCATCTCTGGGGCCAACGTC.

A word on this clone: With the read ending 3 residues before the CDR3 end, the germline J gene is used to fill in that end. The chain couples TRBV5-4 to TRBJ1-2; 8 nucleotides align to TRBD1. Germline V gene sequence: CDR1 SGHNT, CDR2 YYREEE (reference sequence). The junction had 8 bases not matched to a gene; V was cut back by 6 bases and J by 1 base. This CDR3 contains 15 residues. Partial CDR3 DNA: TGTGCCAGCACCGAGAGGACAGGGCTTAACTATGGC. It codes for CASTERTGLNYG. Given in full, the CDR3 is CASTERTGLNYGYTF.

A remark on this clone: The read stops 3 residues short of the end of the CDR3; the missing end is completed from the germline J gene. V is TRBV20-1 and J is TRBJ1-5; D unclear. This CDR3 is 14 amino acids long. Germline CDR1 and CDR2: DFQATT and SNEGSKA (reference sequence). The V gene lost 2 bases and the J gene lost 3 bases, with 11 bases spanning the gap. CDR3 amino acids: CSARPVGDNQPQHF. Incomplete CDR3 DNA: TGCAGTGCTAGACCCGTCGGGGACAATCAGCCC.

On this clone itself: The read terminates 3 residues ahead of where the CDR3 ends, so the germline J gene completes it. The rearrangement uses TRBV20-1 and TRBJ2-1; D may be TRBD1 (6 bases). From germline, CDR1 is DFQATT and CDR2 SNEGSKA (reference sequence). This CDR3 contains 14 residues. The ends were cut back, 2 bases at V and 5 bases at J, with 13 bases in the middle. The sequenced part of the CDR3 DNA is TGCAGTGCTAGATTAGCGTCAGGGGACAATGAG. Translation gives CSARLASGDNE. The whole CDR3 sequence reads CSARLASGDNEQFF.

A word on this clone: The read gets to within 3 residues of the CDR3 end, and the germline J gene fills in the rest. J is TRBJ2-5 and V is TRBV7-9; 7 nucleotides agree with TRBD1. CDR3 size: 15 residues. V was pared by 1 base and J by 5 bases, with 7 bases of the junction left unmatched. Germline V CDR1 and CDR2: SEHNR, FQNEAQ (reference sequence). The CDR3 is CASSLVGRGSETQYF. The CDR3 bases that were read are TGTGCCAGCAGCTTAGTGGGCAGGGGGTCGGAGACC.

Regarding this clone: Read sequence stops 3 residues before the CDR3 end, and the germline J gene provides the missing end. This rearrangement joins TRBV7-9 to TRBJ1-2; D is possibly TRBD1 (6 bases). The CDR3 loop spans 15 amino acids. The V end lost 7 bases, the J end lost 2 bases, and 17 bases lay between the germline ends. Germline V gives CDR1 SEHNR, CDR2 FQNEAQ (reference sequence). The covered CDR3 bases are TGTGCCAGCACCCAACAGGGTTTTACCAACTATGGC. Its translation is CASTQQGFTNYG. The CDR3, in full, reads CASTQQGFTNYGYTF. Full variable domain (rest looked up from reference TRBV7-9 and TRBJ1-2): DTGVSQNPRHKITKRGQNVTFRCDPISEHNRLYWYRQTLGQGPEFLTYFQNEAQLEKSRLLSDRFSAERPKGSFSTLEIQRTEQGDSAMYLCASTQQGFTNYGYTFGSGTRLTVV.